This entry lists 19 T cell receptor beta chains sequenced from one sample in a study of blood T cell repertoires in COVID-19. The assay was immunoSEQ multiplex PCR, and TCRdb's table has in-frame clones only and misses some. The sample lists tens of thousands of clones, around 82% occurring once. Sequenced input: peripheral blood. These receptor sequences come from a man older than 75 with acute or convalescent COVID-19.

The chain carries TRBV27 and TRBJ1-2, with TRBD1 matching 8 bases. The junction had 12 bases not matched to a gene; V was cut back by 5 bases and J by 7 bases. This CDR3 is built from 15 residues. Per the germline V gene, CDR1 is MNHEY and CDR2 is SMNVEV (reference sequence). CDR3 sequence (DNA): TGTGCCAGCAGTCCCCTTGGCAGGGGGCAGAGTGGCTACACCTTC. This codes for CASSPLGRGQSGYTF.

V usage is TRBV3-1 (or the pseudogene TRBV3-2) and J usage is TRBJ1-2, with 9 bases lining up with TRBD1. V gave up 0 bases and J gave up 0 bases; unmatched junction bases: 5. Germline lookup yields CDR1 LGHDT and CDR2 YNNKEL (reference sequence). The CDR3 length is 17 residues. CDR3 loop: CASSQDGTGLPNYGYTF. The DNA of the CDR3 is TGTGCCAGCAGCCAAGATGGGACAGGGCTTCCTAACTATGGCTACACCTTC.

The chain uses TRBV11-2 and TRBJ1-1; D gene ambiguous. The CDR3 is 12 amino acids. The V and J ends lost 4 bases and 5 bases respectively, with 8 bases between them. Germline V gene lookup returns CDR1 SGHAT and CDR2 FQNNGV. CDR3 sequence (DNA): TGTGCCAGCAGCTACTCGCTAACTGAAGCTTTCTTT. This translates into CASSYSLTEAFF.

The chain joins TRBV4-1 to TRBJ2-5; TRBD2 matches at 12 bases. J was trimmed by 6 bases and V by 4 bases; bases with no gene match: 9. The CDR3 is 16 amino acids. CDR1 MGHRA and CDR2 YSYEKL come from the germline V gene. The CDR3 sequence is CASSLPNTSGGKTQYF. CDR3 coding DNA: TGCGCCAGCAGCCTCCCGAACACTAGCGGGGGGAAGACCCAGTACTTC.

The chain uses TRBV11-2 and TRBJ2-3; perhaps TRBD1 as D (5 bases). V dropped 2 bases and J dropped 1 base, with 10 bases sitting between them. This CDR3 has 15 amino acids. The germline gives CDR1 SGHAT, CDR2 FQNNGV. CDR3 nucleotide sequence: TGTGCCAGCAGCTTAATCGGCAGGGGCACAGATACGCAGTATTTT. It encodes CASSLIGRGTDTQYF.

This clone was counted once. V gene TRBV25-1 combines with J gene TRBJ1-2, with 11 bases lining up with TRBD1. The germline CDR1 and CDR2 sequences are MGHDK and SYGVNS. CDR3 length: 15 residues. V was clipped by 6 bases and J by 5 bases; unmatched bases: 8. CDR3 sequence: CASRGRTGGIYGYTF. The CDR3 bases are TGTGCCAGCAGGGGCCGGACAGGGGGCATTTATGGCTACACCTTC.

This clone was counted a few times. The gene calls are TRBV4-2 and TRBJ1-2; no definite D call. The CDR3 sequence is 15 residues long. Trimming left V 3 bases short and J 4 bases short, with 15 bases between. Germline V lookup: CDR1 LGHNA, CDR2 YNFKEQ. Here the CDR3 DNA reads TGTGCCAGCAGCCACCCCGAGGCCTCTGTCTATGGCTACACCTTC. This encodes CASSHPEASVYGYTF.

This clone was seen only a few times. The chain is built from TRBV7-6 and TRBJ1-3; D not resolved. Trimming left V 3 bases short and J 0 bases short, with 9 bases between. The CDR3 consists of 15 residues. CDR1 is SGHVS and CDR2 is FNYEAQ in the germline V gene. CDR3 loop: CASSLSLSSGNTIYF. In DNA form, the CDR3 reads TGTGCCAGCAGCTTGAGCCTTAGCTCTGGAAACACCATATATTTT.

The rearrangement joins TRBV10-3 to TRBJ2-3; 12 bases are a match to TRBD2. With 6 bases clipped from V and 5 bases from J, the junction kept 15 bases outside the gene matches. The CDR3 length is 18 residues. Germline CDR1 and CDR2: ENHRY and SYGVKD. CDR3 residues: CAISEGRLAGGQGDTQYF. CDR3 nucleotide sequence: TGTGCCATCAGCGAGGGCCGGCTAGCGGGGGGGCAGGGAGATACGCAGTATTTT.

The CDR3 DNA reads TGCGCCAGCAGCTTGGGCGGAGGGATTCGCACAGATACGCAGTATTTT. Translating gives CASSLGGGIRTDTQYF. This sequence joins TRBV5-1 and TRBJ2-3; D is perhaps TRBD2 (6 bases). Germline V gene lookup returns CDR1 SGHRS and CDR2 YFSETQ. This CDR3 region has 16 residues. Trimming pared 0 bases from V and 1 base from J, leaving 12 bases between.

This chain joins TRBV6-4 and TRBJ2-3; TRBD2 matches at 13 bases. Per germline, CDR1 MRHNA and CDR2 SNTAGT. This CDR3 is 15 amino acids long. V was pared by 5 bases and J by 4 bases, with 3 bases of the junction left unmatched. CDR3 nucleotides: TGTGCCAGCAGTACTAGCGGGAGGGCATCAGATACGCAGTATTTT. Translating it yields CASSTSGRASDTQYF.

The chain joins TRBV4-1 to TRBJ2-5; 8 nucleotides align to TRBD2. CDR1 and CDR2 from the germline V gene are MGHRA and YSYEKL. V was clipped by 4 bases and J by 4 bases; unmatched bases: 5. The CDR3 runs 14 residues. The CDR3 is CASSPGLGAETQYF. Here the CDR3 DNA reads TGCGCCAGCAGCCCGGGACTAGGGGCAGAGACCCAGTACTTC.

This clone has only a few counts. The chain has TRBV6-1 and TRBJ2-1, with D maybe TRBD1 (5 bases). The V end was cut by 3 bases, the J end by 7 bases, with 16 bases between. The CDR3 contains 15 residues. Germline V CDR1 and CDR2: MNHNS, SASEGT. The CDR3 nucleotides read TGTGCCAGCAGTGAGGATGCAGGGCAATGGAATGAGCAGTTCTTC. Translating it yields CASSEDAGQWNEQFF.

The table lists this clone with a few counts. The J gene is TRBJ2-5, the V gene TRBV9; D possibly corresponds to TRBD1 (7 bases). The germline V gene encodes CDR1 SGDLS and CDR2 YYNGEE. This CDR3 spans 15 amino acids. V lost 3 bases, J lost 5 bases, and 17 bases lay in between. DNA of the CDR3: TGTGCCAGCAGCGGCGGACAGGCCGGAGGGGAGACCCAGTACTTC. As protein: CASSGGQAGGETQYF.

The genes are TRBV5-4 and TRBJ2-5; D possibly corresponds to TRBD2 (6 bases). Germline V gives CDR1 SGHNT, CDR2 YYREEE (reference sequence). This CDR3 is built from 15 residues. V gave up 0 bases and J gave up 5 bases, with 14 bases separating them. CDR3 sequence: CASSLVGRDGETQYF. The CDR3 DNA sequence: TGTGCCAGCAGCTTGGTTGGGCGGGACGGGGAGACCCAGTACTTC.

The V and J genes are TRBV21-1 and TRBJ2-7; the DNA was not used to check the table's D call, TRBD2. TRBV21-1 corresponds to a pseudogene. The CDR3 extends over 17 amino acids. The CDR3 DNA reads as TGTGCCAGCAGCAATCGACGGACTAGCGGGGCAACCTACGAGCAGTACTTC. Amino acids: CASSNRRTSGATYEQYF.

The rearrangement links TRBV5-1 to TRBJ1-2, with 10 bases matching TRBD1. CDR1 is SGHRS and CDR2 is YFSETQ in the germline V gene. The junction had 3 bases not matched to a gene; V was cut back by 4 bases and J by 0 bases. The CDR3 length is 15 residues. The CDR3 DNA follows: TGCGCCAGCAGCCCTGGACAGGGGGCTAACTATGGCTACACCTTC. Its protein product is CASSPGQGANYGYTF.

This chain uses TRBV29-1 with TRBJ2-1; 9 bases are shared with TRBD1. Trimming took 6 bases from V and 7 from J; bases not matched to a gene: 10. The CDR3 has 14 amino acids. Germline V CDR1 and CDR2: SQVTM, ANQGSEA. CDR3 DNA: TGCAGCGTGGGGGGGGGACAGGGTTGGAATGAGCAGTTCTTC. Its translation is CSVGGGQGWNEQFF.

This clone has a handful of counts. This chain joins TRBV18 and TRBJ2-1, with 9 nucleotides matching TRBD2. The V and J ends lost 6 bases and 7 bases, in that order; junction bases with no gene match: 13. CDR1 is KGHSH, CDR2 LQKENI, per germline. This CDR3 is 16 amino acids long. The CDR3 loop is CASSETLAGVSNEQFF. Written as DNA, the CDR3 is TGTGCCAGCTCCGAAACTTTAGCGGGAGTAAGTAATGAGCAGTTCTTC.